The 16 T cell receptor beta chains below come from one sample, sequenced in a study of blood T cell repertoires in COVID-19. Clones were read by immunoSEQ multiplex PCR, and TCRdb kept only the in-frame ones, dropping some. The sample carries hundreds of thousands of clones, approximately 88% recorded once. What was sequenced was PBMCs or T cells enriched from blood (not recorded which). The receptors originated from a woman aged 40 to 50 with acute COVID-19.

This clone was seen just once. This chain joins TRBV4-3 and TRBJ2-2, with D possibly TRBD2 on 5 matching bases. This CDR3 contains 15 residues. V was clipped by 2 bases and J by 8 bases, with 15 bases between them. Per the germline V gene, CDR1 is LGHNA and CDR2 is YSLEER. This CDR3 reads CASSQLAQTGGELFF. CDR3 DNA sequence: TGCGCCAGCAGCCAACTAGCCCAAACTGGGGGGGAGCTGTTTTTT.

This clone has more than one count but fewer than ten. The chain carries TRBV5-1 and TRBJ1-5; TRBD1 matches 9 bases. The CDR3 is 14 residues long. The trim removed 0 bases at V and 10 bases at J, leaving 5 bases unmatched. Germline V gives CDR1 SGHRS, CDR2 YFSETQ. The DNA of the CDR3 is TGCGCCAGCAGCTTGGGGGACAGGGCACAACCCCAGCATTTT. It codes for CASSLGDRAQPQHF.

The rearrangement joins TRBV6-5 to TRBJ2-7; 11 bases line up with TRBD2. Per the germline V gene, CDR1 is MNHEY and CDR2 is SVGAGI. J gave up 0 bases and V 6 bases, and 4 bases lay outside the gene matches. The CDR3 is made up of 15 amino acids. The chain's CDR3 is CASRPSGRSSYEQYV. CDR3 DNA: TGTGCCAGCAGGCCTAGCGGGAGGAGCTCCTACGAGCAGTACGTC.

The V and J genes are TRBV27 and TRBJ2-1; D ambiguous. Trimming took off 0 bases at V and 5 bases at J, with 5 bases between the two ends. The CDR3 runs to 13 residues. Germline CDR1 is MNHEY and CDR2 is SMNVEV (reference sequence). Written as DNA, the CDR3 is TGTGCCAGCAGTTTATCTTCAAACAATGAGCAGTTCTTC. Protein: CASSLSSNNEQFF.

The chain combines TRBV10-3 with TRBJ2-5; D is possibly TRBD1 (5 bases). Trimming pared 0 bases from V and 5 bases from J, leaving 19 bases between. This CDR3 has 17 amino acids. CDR1 is ENHRY and CDR2 is SYGVKD in the germline V gene. The CDR3 sequence is CAISESFGREKGETQYF. CDR3 DNA: TGTGCCATCAGTGAGTCTTTTGGCAGGGAAAAGGGCGAGACCCAGTACTTC.

The chain's CDR3 is CSVYTSGRSNEQFF. CDR3 DNA: TGCAGCGTTTATACTAGCGGGAGGTCCAATGAGCAGTTCTTC. This sequence joins TRBV29-1 and TRBJ2-1; 12 nucleotides agree with TRBD2. J was trimmed by 6 bases and V by 5 bases; bases with no gene match: 5. The CDR3 totals 14 residues. Per the germline V gene, CDR1 is SQVTM and CDR2 is ANQGSEA.

This clone was seen more than once but under ten times. The rearrangement joins TRBV19 to TRBJ2-3; unclear D gene. CDR1 LNHDA and CDR2 SQIVND come from the germline V gene (reference sequence). The CDR3 loop spans 15 amino acids. With 5 bases removed from V and 9 bases from J, the gap between germline ends came to 21 bases. The DNA of the CDR3 is TGTGCCAGTAGTCCCCGCGGCCCTGTTTCGTACACGCAGTATTTT. Residues: CASSPRGPVSYTQYF. The entire variable domain, with the rest obtained from reference TRBV19 and TRBJ2-3, is as follows: DGGITQSPKYLFRKEGQNVTLSCEQNLNHDAMYWYRQDPGQGLRLIYYSQIVNDFQKGDIAEGYSVSREKKESFPLTVTSAQKNPTAFYLCASSPRGPVSYTQYFGPGTRLTVL.

The table lists this clone with a count of one. The chain employs TRBV11-3 and TRBJ1-2, with D possibly matching TRBD1 (6 bases). The CDR3 has 14 residues. The V gene lost 1 base and the J gene lost 7 bases, with 13 bases spanning the gap. Germline CDR1 and CDR2: SGHNT and YENEEA. DNA of the CDR3: TGTGCCAGCAGCTTAGCAGGGGTAGCGGGTGGCTACACCTTC. This codes for CASSLAGVAGGYTF.

The chain combines TRBV28 with TRBJ1-5; D might be TRBD1 (6 bases). Per germline, CDR1 MDHEN and CDR2 SYDVKM. The ends were cut back, 5 bases at V and 1 base at J, with 12 bases in the middle. The CDR3 totals 15 residues. DNA of the CDR3: TGTGCCAGCAGTATCAGGGGCCACAGCAATCAGCCCCAGCATTTT. Translation gives CASSIRGHSNQPQHF.

Concerning this clone: At one end, the junction sequence differs from germline, possibly due to a read error. The chain carries TRBV7-7 and TRBJ2-2, with 9 bases fitting TRBD1. CDR1 and CDR2 from the germline V gene are SSHAT and FNYEAQ (reference sequence). The CDR3 has 19 amino acids. CDR3 bases: TGTGCTAGCAGCGCGACTGTTGGGACAGGGCTCCCATCCGCCGGGGAGCTGTTTTTT. Amino acids: CASSATVGTGLPSAGELFF.

This clone came up a few times. The chain uses TRBV28 and TRBJ1-6, with a tentative D call TRBD1 (5 bases). The germline CDR1 and CDR2 sequences are MDHEN and SYDVKM. The CDR3 is 16 amino acids. V lost 4 bases and J 9 bases, leaving 19 bases between the germline ends. The CDR3 DNA reads as TGTGCCAGCAGTTCAGGGCTGGCGGTTTTCAGTTCACCCCTCCACTTT. Translating gives CASSSGLAVFSSPLHF.

The gene calls are TRBV9 and TRBJ2-5, with 7 bases matching TRBD1. The CDR3 spans 15 residues. Germline lookup yields CDR1 SGDLS and CDR2 YYNGEE. J gave up 2 bases and V 4 bases, and 8 bases lay outside the gene matches. The CDR3 DNA sequence: TGTGCCAGCAGCCCACGGGACAGAAGACAAGAGACCCAGTACTTC. It translates to CASSPRDRRQETQYF.

The chain carries TRBV24-1 and TRBJ2-1; D possibly corresponds to TRBD1 (6 bases). Germline values: CDR1 KGHDR, CDR2 SFDVKD. Trimming removed 2 bases from V and 0 bases from J, with 10 bases in between. This CDR3 is 16 amino acids long. In DNA form, the CDR3 reads TGTGCCACCAGTGATTCACAGGGCCTCTCCTACAATGAGCAGTTCTTC. Protein: CATSDSQGLSYNEQFF.

This chain joins TRBV27 and TRBJ1-2, with a tentative D call TRBD1 (6 bases). Trimming took 5 bases from V and 2 from J, leaving 12 bases between them. Germline lookup yields CDR1 MNHEY and CDR2 SMNVEV (reference sequence). The CDR3 is made up of 14 amino acids. The chain's CDR3 is CASSHKQGNYGYTF. CDR3 DNA sequence: TGTGCCAGCAGTCACAAACAGGGAAACTATGGCTACACCTTC.

The J gene is TRBJ1-5, the V gene TRBV7-8; D perhaps matches TRBD1 (6 bases). With 4 bases removed from V and 3 bases from J, the gap between germline ends came to 10 bases. Germline V lookup: CDR1 SGHVS, CDR2 FQNEAQ. This CDR3 has 14 residues. The CDR3, as DNA: TGTGCCAGCAGCTCAGGACAGACCAATCAGCCCCAGCATTTT. Residues: CASSSGQTNQPQHF.

The V call is TRBV6-5, the J call TRBJ1-1; no definite D call. Trimming cost V 1 base and J 3 bases, with 15 bases left between them. The germline V gene encodes CDR1 MNHEY and CDR2 SVGAGI. This CDR3 contains 16 residues. The CDR3 protein is CASSYFGNTRDTEAFF. CDR3 nucleotide sequence: TGTGCCAGCAGTTACTTCGGGAACACGAGGGACACTGAAGCTTTCTTT.